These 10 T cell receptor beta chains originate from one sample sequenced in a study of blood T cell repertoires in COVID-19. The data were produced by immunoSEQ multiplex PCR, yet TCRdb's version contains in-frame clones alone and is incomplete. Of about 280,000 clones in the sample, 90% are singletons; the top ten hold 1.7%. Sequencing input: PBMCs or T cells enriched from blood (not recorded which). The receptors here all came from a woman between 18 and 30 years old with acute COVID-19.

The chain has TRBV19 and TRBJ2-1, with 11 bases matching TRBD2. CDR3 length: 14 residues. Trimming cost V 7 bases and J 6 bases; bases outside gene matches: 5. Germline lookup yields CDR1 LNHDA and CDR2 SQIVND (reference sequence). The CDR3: CASTTSGRSNEQFF. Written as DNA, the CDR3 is TGTGCCAGTACTACTAGCGGGAGATCCAATGAGCAGTTCTTC.

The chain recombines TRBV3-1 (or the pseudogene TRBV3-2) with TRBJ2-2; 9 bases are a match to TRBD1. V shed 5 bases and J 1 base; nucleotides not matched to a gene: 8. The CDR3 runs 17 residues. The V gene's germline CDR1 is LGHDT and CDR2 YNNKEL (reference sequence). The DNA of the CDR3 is TGTGCCAGCAGCAAAATTACAGGGGGCTGGAACACCGGGGAGCTGTTTTTT. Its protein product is CASSKITGGWNTGELFF.

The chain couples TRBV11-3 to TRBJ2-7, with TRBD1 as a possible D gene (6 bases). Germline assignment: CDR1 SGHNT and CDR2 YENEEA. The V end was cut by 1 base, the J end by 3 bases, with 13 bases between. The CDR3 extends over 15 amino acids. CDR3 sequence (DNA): TGTGCCAGCAGCTTAGGGTCAGGGGAAGACTACGAGCAGTACTTC. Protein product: CASSLGSGEDYEQYF.

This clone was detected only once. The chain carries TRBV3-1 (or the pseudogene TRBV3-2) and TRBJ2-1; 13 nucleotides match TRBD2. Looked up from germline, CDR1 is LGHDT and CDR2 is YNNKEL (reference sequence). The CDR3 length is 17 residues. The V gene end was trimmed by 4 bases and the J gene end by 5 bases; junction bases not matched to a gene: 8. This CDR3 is CASSPSRTSGRHNEQFF. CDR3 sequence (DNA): TGTGCCAGCAGCCCCTCCCGGACTAGCGGGAGACACAATGAGCAGTTCTTC.

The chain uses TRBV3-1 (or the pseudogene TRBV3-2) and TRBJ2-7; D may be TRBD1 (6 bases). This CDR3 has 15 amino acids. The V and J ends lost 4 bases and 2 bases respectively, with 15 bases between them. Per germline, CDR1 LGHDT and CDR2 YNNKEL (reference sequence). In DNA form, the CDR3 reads TGTGCCAGCAGCCCGGGACATTCAAGCACCTACGAGCAGTACTTC. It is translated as CASSPGHSSTYEQYF.

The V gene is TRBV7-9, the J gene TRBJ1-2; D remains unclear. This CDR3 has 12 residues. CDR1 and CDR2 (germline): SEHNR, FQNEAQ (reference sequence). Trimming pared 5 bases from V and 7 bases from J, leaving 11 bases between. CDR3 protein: CASSTLGVGYTF. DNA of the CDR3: TGTGCCAGCAGCACCCTCGGGGTTGGCTACACCTTC.

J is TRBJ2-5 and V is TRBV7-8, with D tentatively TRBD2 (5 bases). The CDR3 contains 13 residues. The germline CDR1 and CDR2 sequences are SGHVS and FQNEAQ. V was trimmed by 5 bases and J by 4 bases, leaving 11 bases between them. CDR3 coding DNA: TGTGCCAGCAGCCGACAAGGGAGAGAGACCCAGTACTTC. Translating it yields CASSRQGRETQYF.

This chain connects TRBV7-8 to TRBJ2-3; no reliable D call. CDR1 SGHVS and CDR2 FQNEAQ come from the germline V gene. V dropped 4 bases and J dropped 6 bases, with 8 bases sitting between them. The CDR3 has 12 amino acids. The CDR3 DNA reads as TGTGCCAGCAGCTATGCGATTGATACGCAGTATTTT. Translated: CASSYAIDTQYF.

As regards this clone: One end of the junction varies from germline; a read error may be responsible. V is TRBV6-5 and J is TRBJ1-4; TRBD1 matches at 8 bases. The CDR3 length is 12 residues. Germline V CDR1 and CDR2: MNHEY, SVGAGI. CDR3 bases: TGTGCCAGCATCAACCTACAGGGGGAAACTGTTTTT. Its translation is CASINLQGETVF.

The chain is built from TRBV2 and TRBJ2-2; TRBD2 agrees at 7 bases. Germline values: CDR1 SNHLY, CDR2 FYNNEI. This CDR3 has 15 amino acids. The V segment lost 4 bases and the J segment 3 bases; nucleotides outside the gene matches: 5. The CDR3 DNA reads TGTGCCAGCAGTGTTTTGGGAGGGGACACCGGGGAGCTGTTTTTT. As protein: CASSVLGGDTGELFF.